Sequencing of this T cell receptor (beta chain) was carried out in a study of blood T cell repertoires in COVID-19. Study in general: Donors in the United States, Italy and Spain gave samples during acute or convalescent COVID-19. In each case, the material was cDNA or gDNA derived from T cells, B-cell-depleted T cells, or PBMCs.

Method: immunoSEQ multiplex PCR; TCRdb's copy keeps in-frame clones and lacks some. The data show some 99,000 clones, just over 85% seen once. Trimming shortened V by 7 bases and J by 0 bases, and 16 bases separated the two germline ends. CDR3 size: 15 residues. Germline assignment: CDR1 SQVTM and CDR2 ANQGSEA. The sample consisted of peripheral blood. This sequence originates from an older woman in a cohort sampled during active or convalescent COVID-19. The chain links TRBV29-1 to TRBJ2-1, with D perhaps matching TRBD1 (6 bases). CDR3 bases: TGCAGCGCTACAGGGTTTGAGAGCTCCTACAATGAGCAGTTCTTC. Its translation: CSATGFESSYNEQFF.